Shown below are 22 T cell receptor beta chains from a single sample sequenced in a study of blood T cell repertoires in COVID-19. Only in-frame clones appear in the TCRdb table, and some are missing; sequencing was by immunoSEQ multiplex PCR. The sample holds more than 45,000 clones; around nine tenths are singletons and the top ten take 16%. The sequenced sample consisted of peripheral blood. These receptor sequences come from a man aged 60 to 69 with active or convalescent COVID-19.

For the CDR3, the DNA is TGCGCCAGCAGCTTGGCCCTAGGGGGACAGACTTCCTACGAGCAGTACTTC. Protein product: CASSLALGGQTSYEQYF. V is TRBV5-1 and J is TRBJ2-7, with 7 bases identical to TRBD1. Germline CDR1 is SGHRS and CDR2 is YFSETQ. This CDR3 comprises 17 residues. J was trimmed by 1 base and V by 0 bases; bases with no gene match: 10.

This clone was observed a few times. V is TRBV2 and J is TRBJ1-3; tentative D call: TRBD1 (5 bases). Trimming removed 9 bases at V and 5 bases at J, with 14 bases between. This CDR3 comprises 13 residues. Germline CDR1 SNHLY, CDR2 FYNNEI. The DNA of the CDR3 is TGTGCCAGTTCTTGGGGGGTTCGAAACACCATATATTTT. Translating gives CASSWGVRNTIYF.

The chain uses TRBV19 and TRBJ1-5; D might be TRBD1 (5 bases). CDR1 is LNHDA, CDR2 SQIVND, per germline (reference sequence). The CDR3 totals 14 residues. Trimming removed 3 bases from V and 5 bases from J, with 11 bases in between. This CDR3 reads CASSISGKYQPQHF. The CDR3 DNA sequence: TGTGCCAGTAGTATCTCAGGGAAGTATCAGCCCCAGCATTTT.

This chain uses TRBV18 with TRBJ1-1; D is perhaps TRBD1 (6 bases). This CDR3 region has 16 residues. Trimming removed 3 bases at V and 3 bases at J, with 17 bases between. From germline, CDR1 is KGHSH and CDR2 LQKENI. The CDR3 loop reads CASSPWDTRWDTEAFF. The DNA for the CDR3 is TGTGCCAGCTCACCCTGGGACACTCGGTGGGACACTGAAGCTTTCTTT.

The rearrangement joins TRBV4-3 to TRBJ2-2; 13 nucleotides agree with TRBD2. V trimming: 0 bases; J trimming: 0 bases; junction bases outside the gene matches: 4. Germline CDR1 reads LGHNA; CDR2 reads YSLEER. The CDR3 has 19 amino acids. The CDR3 sequence is CASSQDGTSGATNTGELFF. CDR3 nucleotides: TGCGCCAGCAGCCAAGATGGGACTAGCGGGGCCACGAACACCGGGGAGCTGTTTTTT.

V is TRBV10-1 and J is TRBJ1-2, with D maybe TRBD1 (5 bases). Germline V lookup: CDR1 WNHNN, CDR2 SYGVQD (reference sequence). CDR3 length equals 14 residues. V was pared by 3 bases and J by 6 bases, with 14 bases between. The CDR3 loop reads CASSESGLVHGYTF. CDR3 sequence (DNA): TGCGCCAGCAGTGAATCAGGGCTAGTCCATGGCTACACCTTC.

This clone was picked up one time. The chain uses TRBV6-5 and TRBJ1-3; no clear D gene. Germline CDR1 MNHEY, CDR2 SVGAGI. The CDR3 runs 12 residues. Trimming removed 6 bases at V and 3 bases at J, with 6 bases between. The CDR3 reads CASRADGNTIYF. Here the CDR3 DNA reads TGTGCCAGCAGGGCGGATGGAAACACCATATATTTT.

V usage is TRBV20-1 and J usage is TRBJ1-1; D remains ambiguous. This CDR3 is 11 amino acids long. Trimming cost V 6 bases and J 10 bases, with 15 bases left between them. Germline V gives CDR1 DFQATT, CDR2 SNEGSKA (reference sequence). For the CDR3, the DNA is TGCAGTGCAACCCTAATGCGTGGAGCTTTCTTT. Translated, it gives CSATLMRGAFF.

V gene TRBV29-1 combines with J gene TRBJ2-7; 7 positions agree with TRBD1. This CDR3 region has 12 residues. With 6 bases clipped from V and 3 bases from J, the junction kept 5 bases outside the gene matches. Germline values: CDR1 SQVTM, CDR2 ANQGSEA. CDR3 residues: CSVQGPNYEQYF. The CDR3 DNA follows: TGCAGCGTACAGGGGCCCAACTACGAGCAGTACTTC.

This sequence joins TRBV7-2 and TRBJ2-7; 8 bases are a match to TRBD1. The CDR3 sequence is 17 residues long. The junction had 10 bases not matched to a gene; V was cut back by 1 base and J by 2 bases. CDR1 is SGHTA and CDR2 is FQGNSA in the germline V gene. The CDR3 is CASSLDGAGQGAYEQYF. The DNA for the CDR3 is TGTGCCAGCAGCTTAGACGGCGCCGGACAGGGAGCCTACGAGCAGTACTTC.

This clone has just one count. The rearrangement links TRBV30 to TRBJ2-3; D ambiguous. Germline assignment: CDR1 GTSNPN and CDR2 SVGIG (reference sequence). This CDR3 comprises 12 residues. Between the trimmed V and J ends, which lost 2 bases and 4 bases, there was a span of 7 bases. The CDR3 sequence: CAWSPVPDTQYF. DNA for the CDR3: TGTGCCTGGAGTCCGGTGCCAGATACGCAGTATTTT. The full variable domain, with the rest looked up from reference TRBV30 and TRBJ2-3, is SQTIHQWPATLVQPVGSPLSLECTVEGTSNPNLYWYRQAAGRGLQLLFYSVGIGQISSEVPQNLSASRPQDRQFILSSKKLLLSDSGFYLCAWSPVPDTQYFGPGTRLTVL.

The sample holds one count of this clone. The chain carries TRBV11-2 and TRBJ2-2; 9 bases line up with TRBD1. The CDR3 is made up of 16 amino acids. Trimming took 7 bases from V and 6 from J; bases not matched to a gene: 12. CDR1 SGHAT and CDR2 FQNNGV come from the germline V gene. CDR3 amino acids: CASTIQGAPSAGELFF. The CDR3 DNA sequence: TGTGCCAGCACCATACAGGGGGCCCCCTCGGCCGGGGAGCTGTTTTTT.

The rearrangement joins TRBV6-5 to TRBJ1-2; D might be TRBD1 (6 bases). CDR1 and CDR2 from the germline V gene are MNHEY and SVGAGI. This CDR3 is built from 15 residues. Trimming pared 6 bases from V and 2 bases from J, leaving 16 bases between. The CDR3 nucleotides read TGTGCCAGCAGCGAGACCAGACAGGACAACTATGGCTACACCTTC. This sequence encodes CASSETRQDNYGYTF.

This chain connects TRBV28 to TRBJ1-4, with 7 nucleotides matching TRBD1. Unmatched junction bases numbered 4, after V lost 5 bases and J lost 7 bases. CDR3 length equals 13 residues. Looked up from germline, CDR1 is MDHEN and CDR2 is SYDVKM. CDR3 DNA: TGTGCCAGCAGTCCGGGACAGTTTGAAAAACTGTTTTTT. This codes for CASSPGQFEKLFF.

The V gene is TRBV6-5, the J gene TRBJ1-6, with D perhaps TRBD1 (6 bases). The CDR3 is made up of 14 amino acids. CDR1 is MNHEY, CDR2 SVGAGI, per germline. The V and J ends lost 6 bases and 3 bases respectively, with 9 bases between them. The CDR3 DNA sequence: TGTGCCAGCAGCGGCAGGGGCTATAATTCACCCCTCCACTTT. Translation gives CASSGRGYNSPLHF.

The chain's CDR3 is CASSLDRGGTEAFF. The CDR3 DNA follows: TGCGCCAGCAGCTTGGACAGGGGAGGCACTGAAGCTTTCTTT. This chain links TRBV5-1 with TRBJ1-1; TRBD1 agrees at 7 bases. This CDR3 contains 14 residues. J gave up 4 bases and V 0 bases, and 3 bases lay outside the gene matches. Germline CDR1 is SGHRS and CDR2 is YFSETQ.

The CDR3 DNA sequence: TGTGCCAGCAGCGTAGGTCTTAGCAAAGAGACCCAGTACTTC. It encodes CASSVGLSKETQYF. The chain has TRBV9 and TRBJ2-5; no firm D call. Germline values: CDR1 SGDLS, CDR2 YYNGEE. Trimming took 0 bases from V and 3 from J, leaving 9 bases between them. This CDR3 comprises 14 residues.

The chain carries TRBV5-6 and TRBJ2-7; TRBD1 is a possible D gene (6 bases). CDR1 is SGHDT, CDR2 YYEEEE, per germline. Trimming shortened V by 4 bases and J by 3 bases, and 8 bases separated the two germline ends. The CDR3 contains 12 residues. CDR3: CASSRDIYEQYF. CDR3 DNA: TGTGCCAGCAGCCGGGACATCTACGAGCAGTACTTC.

V usage is TRBV19 and J usage is TRBJ2-2; TRBD2 aligns across 12 bases. The CDR3 is 20 amino acids. Germline V gene lookup returns CDR1 LNHDA and CDR2 SQIVND (reference sequence). Trimming at V came to 3 bases and at J to 1 base, leaving 12 bases not matched to a gene. The CDR3 is CASSMGRASGGALNTGELFF. CDR3 DNA: TGTGCCAGTAGTATGGGAAGGGCTAGCGGGGGGGCCTTGAACACCGGGGAGCTGTTTTTT.

The chain links TRBV19 to TRBJ1-6; D perhaps matches TRBD1 (5 bases). The CDR3 extends over 17 amino acids. V shed 6 bases and J shed 3 bases, with 18 bases lying between them. From germline, CDR1 is LNHDA and CDR2 SQIVND (reference sequence). The CDR3: CASRTRSTARYNSPLHF. DNA for the CDR3: TGTGCCAGTAGGACCCGTTCGACAGCCCGCTATAATTCACCCCTCCACTTT.

The rearrangement joins TRBV3-1 (or the pseudogene TRBV3-2) to TRBJ2-1, with TRBD1 as a possible D gene (6 bases). Trimming shortened V by 6 bases and J by 0 bases, and 6 bases separated the two germline ends. The CDR3 is 13 residues long. Germline CDR1 reads LGHDT; CDR2 reads YNNKEL (reference sequence). The CDR3 reads CASRDSSYNEQFF. As DNA, the CDR3 is TGTGCCAGCAGGGACAGCTCCTACAATGAGCAGTTCTTC.

J is TRBJ1-2 and V is TRBV29-1, with a tentative D call TRBD1 (5 bases). The V end lost 4 bases, the J end lost 3 bases, and 12 bases lay between the germline ends. Germline-derived CDR1 and CDR2 are SQVTM and ANQGSEA. CDR3 length: 13 amino acids. The CDR3 reads CSVASGGDYGYTF. In DNA, the CDR3 is TGCAGCGTTGCGTCCGGAGGGGACTATGGCTACACCTTC.